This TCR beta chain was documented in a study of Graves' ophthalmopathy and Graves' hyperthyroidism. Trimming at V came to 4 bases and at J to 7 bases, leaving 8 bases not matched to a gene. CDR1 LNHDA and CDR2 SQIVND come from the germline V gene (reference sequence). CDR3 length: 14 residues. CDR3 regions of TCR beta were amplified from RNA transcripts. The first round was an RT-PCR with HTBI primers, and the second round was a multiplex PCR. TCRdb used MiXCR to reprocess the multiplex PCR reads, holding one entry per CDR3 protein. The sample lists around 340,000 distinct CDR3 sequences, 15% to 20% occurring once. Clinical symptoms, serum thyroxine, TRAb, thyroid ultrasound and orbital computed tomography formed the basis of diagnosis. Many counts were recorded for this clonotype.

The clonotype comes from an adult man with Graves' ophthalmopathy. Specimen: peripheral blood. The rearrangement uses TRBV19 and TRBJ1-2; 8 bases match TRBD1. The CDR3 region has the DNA TGTGCCAGTAGTAGGTTGGACAGGGCCGGTGGCTACACCTTC. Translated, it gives CASSRLDRAGGYTF.